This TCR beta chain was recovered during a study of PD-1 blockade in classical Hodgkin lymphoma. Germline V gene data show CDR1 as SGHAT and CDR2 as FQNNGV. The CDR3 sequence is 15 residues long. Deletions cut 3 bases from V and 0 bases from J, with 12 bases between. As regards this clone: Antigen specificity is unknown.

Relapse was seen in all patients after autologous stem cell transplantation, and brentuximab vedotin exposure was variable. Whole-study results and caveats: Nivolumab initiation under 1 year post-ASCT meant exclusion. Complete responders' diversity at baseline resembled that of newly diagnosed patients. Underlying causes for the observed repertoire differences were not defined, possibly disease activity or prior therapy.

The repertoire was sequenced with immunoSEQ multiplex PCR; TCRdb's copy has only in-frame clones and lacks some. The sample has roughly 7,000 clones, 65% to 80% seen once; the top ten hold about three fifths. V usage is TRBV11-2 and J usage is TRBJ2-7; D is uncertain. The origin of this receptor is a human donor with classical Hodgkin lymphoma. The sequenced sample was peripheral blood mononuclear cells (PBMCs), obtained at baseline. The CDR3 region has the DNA TGTGCCAGCAGCTTTACAAACGGAGACTCCTACGAGCAGTACTTC. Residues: CASSFTNGDSYEQYF.